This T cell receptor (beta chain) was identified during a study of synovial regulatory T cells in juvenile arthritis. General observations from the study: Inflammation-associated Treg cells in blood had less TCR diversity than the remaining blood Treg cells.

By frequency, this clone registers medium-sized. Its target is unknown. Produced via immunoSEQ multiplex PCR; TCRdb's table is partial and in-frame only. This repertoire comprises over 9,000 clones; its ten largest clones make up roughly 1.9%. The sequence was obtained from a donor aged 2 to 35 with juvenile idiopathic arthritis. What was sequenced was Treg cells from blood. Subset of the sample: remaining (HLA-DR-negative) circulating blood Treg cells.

The CDR3 spells CAIMNGENEKLFF. This sequence joins TRBV10-3 and TRBJ1-4. The V gene's germline CDR1 is ENHRY and CDR2 SYGVKD. CDR3 length: 13 residues. This entry has no DNA.